The clone carrying this T cell receptor beta chain was seen more than once but under ten times. The junction differs from germline at one of its ends, possibly a read error. The CDR3 consists of 12 residues. In germline, CDR1 is MDHEN, CDR2 SYDVKM. Preparing the TCRbeta library involved the use of unique molecular identifiers. Using its own MiXCR run on the PCR reads, TCRdb lists one record per CDR3 protein. The table includes around 370,000 distinct CDR3 sequences, 10% detected once. These data belong to a study of T-cell reconstitution after alpha-beta-depleted transplantation in children. Sequencing was performed on PBMCs from the stem cell graft donor, taken from the stem cell graft. This clonotype originated in a human donor who donated a stem cell graft to a child with acute lymphoblastic leukemia. The V call is TRBV28, the J call TRBJ2-1; no reliable D call. The CDR3 here is CASTLGGNAQFF. The CDR3 nucleotides are TGTGCCAGCACCTTGGGTGGCAATGCGCAGTTCTTC.